The T cell receptor (beta chain) under discussion was sequenced for a study of vaccination effects on CD4 cells after COVID-19. As for the study in general: Each person got two doses of an mRNA SARS-CoV-2 vaccine, BNT162b2 or mRNA-1273. Study results and caveats: Clonal contraction was marked in infection- and vaccine-induced clones late after vaccination.

ViraFEST expansion of antigen-specific CD4+ T cells with viral peptide pools preceded sequencing. Having been cultured for approximately ten days, the cells underwent CD4+ T cell isolation. Negative nucleocapsid antibody tests before and after vaccination confirmed no previous SARS-CoV-2 infection. Cultures used roughly 1.8 million PBMC per well, about 10 IU/ml IL-2 and around 9.8 ug/ml peptides. IL-2 medium took the place of half the medium on both days 3 and 7. In the case of this clone: Its target is unknown.

Profiling relied on immunoSEQ multiplex PCR, and the TCRdb table lists in-frame clones only, not all of them. This table has under 55,000 clones, 79% appearing once. The CDR3 spans 14 residues. J gave up 2 bases and V 4 bases, and 2 bases lay outside the gene matches. The germline CDR1 and CDR2 sequences are SGHRS and YFSETQ. The sample in question was CD4+ T cells from PBMCs cultured with HCoV-OC43 spike peptides, obtained before COVID-19 vaccination. The subset: HCoV-OC43 spike overlapping peptide pool stimulation. The V and J genes are TRBV5-1 and TRBJ2-5; 10 bases fit TRBD2. This TCR was recovered from a human donor who received a COVID-19 vaccine. The CDR3, as DNA: TGCGCCAGCAGCCCAGCGGGGGGGCAAGAGACCCAGTACTTC. It translates to CASSPAGGQETQYF.